This TCR beta chain comes out of a study of T-cell reconstitution after alpha-beta-depleted transplantation in children. Study observations and caveats: Recipient T cells and thymic progenitors that survived gave rise to the high TCRbeta diversity observed at day 60 in some patients. The main origin of T-cell counts and diversity one year after transplant was newly produced T cells.

This clonotype was counted a few times. Its target is not known. Germline CDR1 is SGHVS and CDR2 is FQNEAQ. Trimming removed 0 bases from V and 4 bases from J; junction bases left unmatched: 6. The CDR3 is made up of 15 amino acids. Molecular barcoding with unique molecular identifiers was used for the TCRbeta library. TCRdb called the PCR reads again in MiXCR, with one record for every CDR3 protein. The sample has approximately 300,000 distinct CDR3 sequences, just over 7.5% seen once; the top ten hold approximately 9.1%. The V gene is TRBV7-8, the J gene TRBJ2-7; TRBD2 aligns across 7 bases. This receptor was taken from a female patient younger than 10 who had a stem cell transplant for Fanconi anemia, so the T cells may come from the graft donor. The source material was peripheral blood, sampled 360 days after TCRalphabeta/CD19-depleted stem cell transplant. The CDR3 spells CASSLAPGGKYEQYV. The CDR3 DNA follows: TGTGCCAGCAGCTTAGCGCCGGGGGGAAAATACGAGCAGTACGTC.